The 12 T cell receptor beta chains below come from one sample, sequenced in a study of blood T cell repertoires in COVID-19. Libraries were prepared by immunoSEQ multiplex PCR; TCRdb keeps only in-frame clonotypes and omits some of them. The sample contains fewer than 150,000 clones, nearly 90% of which appear only once. Sequences were obtained from peripheral blood. These receptors all come from a woman aged 55 to 70 with COVID-19, enrolled during active disease.

The rearrangement joins TRBV6-5 to TRBJ2-7; possible D gene TRBD2, 5 bases. The V end lost 11 bases, the J end lost 3 bases, and 17 bases lay between the germline ends. The germline CDR1 and CDR2 sequences are MNHEY and SVGAGI. The CDR3 consists of 13 residues. The CDR3: CAGNGGSNYEQYF. DNA of the CDR3: TGTGCCGGCAATGGTGGGAGTAACTACGAGCAGTACTTC.

This clone appeared a single time. The gene calls are TRBV9 and TRBJ2-1; 8 bases line up with TRBD1. J lost 2 bases, V lost 4 bases, and 8 bases had no gene match. The CDR3 is made up of 16 amino acids. Germline V gene data show CDR1 as SGDLS and CDR2 as YYNGEE. The CDR3 DNA is TGTGCCAGCAGCCTCGAGGGACAGGCAACCTACAATGAGCAGTTCTTC. Translated: CASSLEGQATYNEQFF. The full variable domain, with the rest looked up from reference TRBV9 and TRBJ2-1, is DSGVTQTPKHLITATGQRVTLRCSPRSGDLSVYWYQQSLDQGLQFLIQYYNGEERAKGNILERFSAQQFPDLHSELNLSSLELGDSALYFCASSLEGQATYNEQFFGPGTRLTVL.

The chain has TRBV27 and TRBJ2-3, with D maybe TRBD1 (6 bases). The CDR3 totals 16 residues. With 2 bases removed from V and 3 bases from J, the gap between germline ends came to 15 bases. The V gene's germline CDR1 is MNHEY and CDR2 SMNVEV (reference sequence). Written as DNA, the CDR3 is TGTGCCAGCAGTTTACAAAGGGGGTGGTCAACAGATACGCAGTATTTT. Its translation: CASSLQRGWSTDTQYF.

The chain recombines TRBV6-4 with TRBJ2-3; 11 bases map to TRBD2. The junction had 4 bases not matched to a gene; V was cut back by 4 bases and J by 1 base. The CDR3 sequence is 16 residues long. From germline, CDR1 is MRHNA and CDR2 SNTAGT. CDR3 residues: CASSVGLADGTDTQYF. In nucleotides, the CDR3 is TGTGCCAGCAGTGTGGGACTAGCGGACGGCACAGATACGCAGTATTTT.

The genes are TRBV2 and TRBJ1-2; TRBD1 matches 10 bases. CDR1 is SNHLY and CDR2 is FYNNEI in the germline V gene. J was trimmed by 8 bases and V by 6 bases; bases with no gene match: 9. The CDR3 consists of 14 residues. The CDR3 here is CASRGQGITRGYTF. CDR3 nucleotides: TGTGCCAGCAGGGGACAGGGGATAACGCGAGGCTACACCTTC.

The chain couples TRBV7-2 to TRBJ2-1; 10 nucleotides line up with TRBD2. Germline CDR1 SGHTA, CDR2 FQGNSA. The CDR3 covers 15 residues. Trimming at V came to 5 bases and at J to 7 bases, leaving 8 bases not matched to a gene. The CDR3: CASSPEAGGTNEQFF. For the CDR3, the DNA is TGTGCCAGCAGCCCGGAAGCGGGGGGGACGAATGAGCAGTTCTTC.

The chain has TRBV19 and TRBJ1-5; 8 nucleotides match TRBD1. Germline values: CDR1 LNHDA, CDR2 SQIVND (reference sequence). Germline trimming cut 4 bases from V and 4 bases from J; bases unmatched to any gene: 9. The CDR3 extends over 16 amino acids. The CDR3 DNA sequence: TGTGCCAGTAGTAACCAAGGGACAGGATGGAATCAGCCCCAGCATTTT. Residues: CASSNQGTGWNQPQHF.

The gene calls are TRBV6-6 and TRBJ2-1, with 8 bases fitting TRBD1. The CDR3 has 15 residues. Germline V gene data show CDR1 as MNHNY and CDR2 as SVGAGI (reference sequence). V lost 0 bases, J lost 7 bases, and 5 bases stayed unmatched. In DNA, the CDR3 is TGTGCCAGCAGTTACTCCTCCCAGGGGGCGAATGAGCAGTTCTTC. Its protein is CASSYSSQGANEQFF.

The chain joins TRBV5-5 to TRBJ2-5; 7 nucleotides match TRBD1. V lost 4 bases to trimming and J lost 2 bases; unmatched junction nucleotides: 5. The CDR3 is made up of 14 amino acids. Germline assignment: CDR1 SGHKS and CDR2 YYEKEE (reference sequence). The CDR3 DNA follows: TGTGCCAGCAGCAGGGGGACAGAACAAGAGACCCAGTACTTC. Translated, it gives CASSRGTEQETQYF. The variable domain in full, completed from reference TRBV5-5 and TRBJ2-5, reads DAGVTQSPTHLIKTRGQQVTLRCSPISGHKSVSWYQQVLGQGPQFIFQYYEKEERGRGNFPDRFSARQFPNYSSELNVNALLLGDSALYLCASSRGTEQETQYFGPGTRLLVL.

V usage is TRBV5-4 and J usage is TRBJ2-7; 8 bases are a match to TRBD1. The V and J ends lost 2 bases and 1 base, in that order; junction bases with no gene match: 5. Germline V lookup: CDR1 SGHNT, CDR2 YYREEE (reference sequence). The CDR3 has 15 residues. The CDR3 is CASSLEGQASYEQYF. For the CDR3, the DNA is TGTGCCAGCAGCTTAGAGGGACAGGCGTCCTACGAGCAGTACTTC.

The chain has TRBV9 and TRBJ2-7, with D maybe TRBD1 (6 bases). CDR3 length: 15 amino acids. Germline CDR1 SGDLS, CDR2 YYNGEE. Trimming stripped 0 bases from V and 0 bases from J, with 10 bases between. The CDR3 loop reads CASSVGQDSSYEQYF. CDR3 coding DNA: TGTGCCAGCAGCGTAGGACAGGACAGCTCCTACGAGCAGTACTTC.

The rearrangement joins TRBV27 to TRBJ1-2; 8 positions match TRBD1. Trimming at V came to 5 bases and at J to 8 bases, leaving 7 bases not matched to a gene. This CDR3 has 13 residues. Looked up from germline, CDR1 is MNHEY and CDR2 is SMNVEV (reference sequence). CDR3 in amino acids: CASSPRQGTGYTF. CDR3 sequence (DNA): TGTGCCAGCAGTCCTCGACAGGGGACGGGCTACACCTTC.